This entry describes one TCR beta chain. Its binding antigen is unknown. The sample holds no much larger clone one base away, and base qualities are not on file. Healthy controls were roughly 37 blood donors whose buffy coats came from the Finnish Red Cross blood service. All TCR-sequenced material derived from peripheral blood: patient blood samples and healthy donor buffy coats. Ficoll-Hypaque gradient centrifugation was used to isolate peripheral blood mononuclear cells. Magnetic purification was used to isolate CD4+ cells from the buffy coats of the healthy controls. Genomic DNA was extracted with the Gentra Puregene Cell and Tissue kit and quantified on a Qubit 2.0 fluorometer. These data come from a study of STAT5B mutations in CD4+ large granular lymphocyte leukemia (dated by TCRdb to between 2021 and 2023). Background for the entire study: Among the healthy controls, the CDR3 'QG' motif was associated with a particular HLA allele. TCRbeta repertoires of CD4+ T-cell large granular lymphocyte leukemia patients were compared with those of healthy blood donors. Flow cytometry on FACSCanto II or FACSVerse confirmed that purified fractions exceeded 95% purity among lymphocytes. Paper-wide results and their limitations: TRBV06-family usage was enriched among the top patient clones (8/27) compared with healthy controls (2/35). The data were not HLA-matched, and the relatively small sample size could explain the higher clonality seen in CD4+ compared with CD8+ T-LGLL. Each patient's main leukemic clonotypes were private, but around 25% of these clonotypes showed up at low frequency in the non-leukemic repertoires of other patients. CD4-sorted patient repertoires appeared more clonal than healthy CD4+ repertoires, and this difference persisted after removing the putative leukemic clones.

The CDR3 sequence holds 14 residues, the cysteine and phenylalanine included. Here the CDR3 DNA is all that survives: 42 bases in frame from base 1. Trimming removed 4 bases from V and 4 bases from J, leaving 10 bases between the germline ends. CDR1 SNHLY and CDR2 FYNNEI are derived from the germline V gene. The immunoSEQ assay at survey resolution was used to sequence TCRbeta rearrangements from genomic DNA. In the paper's pipeline: In the TCR sequencing data, the lowest productive clonotype frequency that could be detected was 2.59 x 10-5. Only productive TCRbeta rearrangements, meaning sequences that were complete and in-frame, were kept for the analyses. Simpson clonality, calculated in the immunoSEQ Analyzer version 3.0, was used as the measure of sample clonality. Clones were categorized by frequency as very rare, small, medium, large (1-20%) or hyperexpanded (>20%). Generation probabilities were estimated with OLGA 1.2.3, V-gene circos plots were made with VDJtools, specificities were looked up in VDJdb, and CDR3 motifs were identified with GLIPH. This is the immuneACCESS table as TCRdb keeps it, with only in-frame sequences that have V and J called. A part of the clones is gone; compared with another copy, unresolved V genes explain less than half, and the rest is unexplained. Clone size and V and J calls were adopted from that table, with D and trimming inferred from the DNA. In all, the sample holds almost 20,000 clones, and about 88% of those were seen once. About 13% of the sample is in the top ten clones.

The receptor chain draws on TRBV2 and TRBJ1-4, and the D gene may be TRBD1, 5 bases matching. The origin of this receptor is a human donor in good health. Sequenced input: CD4+ T cells from blood buffy coats. The CDR3 protein sequence reads: CASSATGYNEKLFF. The bases are TGTGCCAGCAGTGCAACAGGATATAATGAAAAACTGTTTTTT.